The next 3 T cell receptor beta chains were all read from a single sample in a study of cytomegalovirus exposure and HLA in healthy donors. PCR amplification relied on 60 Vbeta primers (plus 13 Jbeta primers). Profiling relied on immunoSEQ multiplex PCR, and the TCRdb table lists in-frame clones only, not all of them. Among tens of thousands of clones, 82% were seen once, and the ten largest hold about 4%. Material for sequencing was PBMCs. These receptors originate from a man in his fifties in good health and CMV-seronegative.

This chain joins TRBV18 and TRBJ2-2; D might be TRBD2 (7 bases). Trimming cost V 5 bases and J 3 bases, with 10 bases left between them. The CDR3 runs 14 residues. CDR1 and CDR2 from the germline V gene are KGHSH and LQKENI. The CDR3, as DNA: TGTGCCAGCTCAAGGGGGGGGCACACCGGGGAGCTGTTTTTT. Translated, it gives CASSRGGHTGELFF.

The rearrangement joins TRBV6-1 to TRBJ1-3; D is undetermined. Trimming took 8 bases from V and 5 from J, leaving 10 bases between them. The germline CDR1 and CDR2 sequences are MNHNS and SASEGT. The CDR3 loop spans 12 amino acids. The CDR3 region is CASWLHRNTIYF. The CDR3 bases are TGTGCCAGCTGGCTCCATCGAAACACCATATATTTT.

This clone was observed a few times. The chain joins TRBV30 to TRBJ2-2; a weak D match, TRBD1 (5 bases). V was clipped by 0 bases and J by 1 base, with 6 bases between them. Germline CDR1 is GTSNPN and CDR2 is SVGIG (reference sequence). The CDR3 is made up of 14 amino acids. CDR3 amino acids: CAWSVGQNTGELFF. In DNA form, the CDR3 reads TGTGCCTGGAGTGTGGGGCAGAACACCGGGGAGCTGTTTTTT.